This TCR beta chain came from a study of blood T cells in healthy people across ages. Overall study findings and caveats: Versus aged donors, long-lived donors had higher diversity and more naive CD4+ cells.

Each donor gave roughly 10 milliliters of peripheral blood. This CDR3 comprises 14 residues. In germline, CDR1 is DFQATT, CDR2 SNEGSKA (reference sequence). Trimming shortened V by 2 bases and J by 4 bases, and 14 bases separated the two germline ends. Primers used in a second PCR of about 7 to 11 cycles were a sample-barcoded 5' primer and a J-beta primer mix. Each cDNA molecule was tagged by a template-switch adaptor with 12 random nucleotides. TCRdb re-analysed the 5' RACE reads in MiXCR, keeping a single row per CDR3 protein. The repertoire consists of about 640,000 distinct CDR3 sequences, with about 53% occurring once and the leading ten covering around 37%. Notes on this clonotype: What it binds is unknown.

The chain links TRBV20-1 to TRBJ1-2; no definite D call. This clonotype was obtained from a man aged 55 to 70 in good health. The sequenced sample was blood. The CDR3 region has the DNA TGCAGTGCTAGATTCAACAGAGGTGGCTATGGCTACACCTTC. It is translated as CSARFNRGGYGYTF.